These 32 T cell receptor beta chains were all obtained from the same sample, sequenced in a study of T cells in Graves' hyperthyroidism and ophthalmopathy. Researchers took RNA transcripts and amplified the TCR beta CDR3 regions from them. First-round RT-PCR with HTBI primers amplified the TCR CDR3 region. TCRdb processed the multiplex PCR reads anew with MiXCR; each CDR3 protein has one entry. The sample carries a few hundred thousand distinct CDR3 sequences, about 20% recorded once. Sequenced material: blood. The receptors originated from a man between 18 and 29 years old with Graves' hyperthyroidism.

The genes are TRBV6-5 and TRBJ2-3; D uncertain. Germline loops: CDR1 MNHEY, CDR2 SVGAGI. The CDR3 extends over 14 amino acids. Trimming removed 0 bases from V and 6 bases from J, with 10 bases in between. The CDR3 sequence is CASSYSNPVDTQYF. The CDR3 coding sequence is TGTGCCAGCAGTTACTCTAACCCAGTCGATACGCAGTATTTT.

This clonotype was counted many times. The chain combines TRBV14 with TRBJ1-2, with D uncertain. The CDR3 has 15 residues. Germline lookup yields CDR1 SGHDN and CDR2 FVKESK. V was shortened by 1 base and J by 4 bases, with 13 bases between the two germline ends. CDR3 coding DNA: TGTGCCAGCAGCCAAGCGACATCACCCATCTATGGCTACACCTTC. Amino acid sequence: CASSQATSPIYGYTF.

This clonotype has more than one count but fewer than ten. V and J are TRBV20-1 and TRBJ1-2; 7 bases map to TRBD1. The CDR3 loop spans 14 amino acids. V trimming: 0 bases; J trimming: 4 bases; junction bases outside the gene matches: 5. Germline V gene sequence: CDR1 DFQATT, CDR2 SNEGSKA (reference sequence). The CDR3 spells CSARDRDRTYGYTF. In DNA, the CDR3 is TGCAGTGCTAGAGATCGGGACAGAACCTATGGCTACACCTTC.

The chain employs TRBV12-3 or TRBV12-4 and TRBJ2-7; D is possibly TRBD1 (6 bases). This CDR3 has 13 amino acids. The ends were cut back, 3 bases at V and 6 bases at J, with 12 bases in the middle. The CDR3 DNA is TGTGCCAGCAGTTTTCGCGGACAGAGCGAGCAGTACTTC. The encoded protein is CASSFRGQSEQYF.

CDR3 protein: CASSPPLRPGSSGNTIYF. CDR3 in DNA: TGCGCCAGCAGCCCCCCCCTGCGCCCCGGCAGCTCTGGAAACACCATATATTTT. The chain employs TRBV4-1 and TRBJ1-3; D gene ambiguous. Germline CDR1 MGHRA, CDR2 YSYEKL. The CDR3 length is 18 residues. V shed 4 bases and J shed 0 bases, with 19 bases lying between them.

This clonotype was counted at least ten times. This chain joins TRBV7-8 and TRBJ1-5; 7 nucleotides align to TRBD1. J gave up 5 bases and V 4 bases, and 11 bases lay outside the gene matches. CDR1 and CDR2 (germline): SGHVS, FQNEAQ. CDR3 length: 16 amino acids. The CDR3 spells CASSSRRGQAYQPQHF. Written as DNA, the CDR3 is TGTGCCAGCAGCTCTCGGAGGGGGCAGGCCTATCAGCCCCAGCATTTT. Full variable domain (rest looked up from reference TRBV7-8 and TRBJ1-5): GAGVSQSPRYKVAKRGQDVALRCDPISGHVSLFWYQQALGQGPEFLTYFQNEAQLDKSGLPSDRFFAERPEGSVSTLKIQRTQQEDSAVYLCASSSRRGQAYQPQHFGDGTRLSIL.

This clonotype was found a few times. The chain links TRBV6-5 to TRBJ2-7; D call uncertain. There are 17 residues in the CDR3. V lost 0 bases, J lost 0 bases, and 15 bases lay in between. Germline V CDR1 and CDR2: MNHEY, SVGAGI. The CDR3 region is CASSYSQTPASSYEQYF. The CDR3 DNA reads TGTGCCAGCAGTTACTCCCAGACACCCGCTAGCTCCTACGAGCAGTACTTC.

This clonotype was found a few times. This rearrangement joins TRBV28 to TRBJ2-2; D unresolved. The CDR3 contains 14 residues. V lost 7 bases to trimming and J lost 5 bases, with 14 bases between them. In germline, CDR1 is MDHEN, CDR2 SYDVKM. CDR3 DNA: TGTGCCAGCAACCTTCTGTCCGGAACCGGGGAGCTGTTTTTT. Translating it yields CASNLLSGTGELFF.

The chain has TRBV20-1 and TRBJ2-7, with 10 nucleotides matching TRBD2. This CDR3 region has 15 residues. V dropped 0 bases and J dropped 7; count of bases not matched to a gene: 9. Germline CDR1 reads DFQATT; CDR2 reads SNEGSKA (reference sequence). The CDR3 nucleotides read TGCAGTGCTAGAGACCAGCGGGGGGGCCTAGTAGAGCAGTACTTC. Its protein product is CSARDQRGGLVEQYF.

This clonotype was seen only a few times. A read error may explain this, as a much larger clone is one base away. V usage is TRBV11-2 and J usage is TRBJ1-2; no definite D call. This CDR3 comprises 12 residues. Germline V gene sequence: CDR1 SGHAT, CDR2 FQNNGV. V was clipped by 5 bases and J by 1 base, with 5 bases between them. The CDR3: CASSPHNYGYTF. The CDR3 DNA follows: TGTGCCAGCAGCCCACATAACTATGGCTACACCTTC.

This clonotype was recorded many times. The chain couples TRBV5-1 to TRBJ2-5, with 9 nucleotides matching TRBD1. J was trimmed by 3 bases and V by 3 bases; bases with no gene match: 3. From germline, CDR1 is SGHRS and CDR2 YFSETQ. The CDR3 runs to 14 residues. Here the CDR3 reads CASSSQGAEETQYF. The CDR3 DNA reads TGCGCCAGCAGCTCACAGGGGGCCGAAGAGACCCAGTACTTC.

This chain links TRBV6-1 with TRBJ2-7; D might be TRBD1 (6 bases). The CDR3 extends over 16 amino acids. Per germline, CDR1 MNHNS and CDR2 SASEGT. The V end lost 4 bases, the J end lost 2 bases, and 18 bases lay between the germline ends. The CDR3: CASSVRTDQLTYEQYF. Here the CDR3 DNA reads TGTGCCAGCAGTGTTCGGACAGACCAATTAACCTACGAGCAGTACTTC.

The chain recombines TRBV11-1 with TRBJ2-2; unclear D gene. V was pared by 0 bases and J by 6 bases, with 20 bases between. The CDR3 is made up of 18 amino acids. CDR1 is SGHAT and CDR2 is FQDESV in the germline V gene (reference sequence). The CDR3 nucleotides are TGTGCCAGCAGCTTAGCGCGTCCGGACCTTGGTGGCGCCGGGGAGCTGTTTTTT. It specifies CASSLARPDLGGAGELFF.

This clonotype has more than one count but fewer than ten. The chain carries TRBV5-1 and TRBJ2-2; D is perhaps TRBD1 (6 bases). Trimming shortened V by 2 bases and J by 6 bases, and 11 bases separated the two germline ends. This CDR3 region has 14 residues. In germline, CDR1 is SGHRS, CDR2 YFSETQ. In nucleotides, the CDR3 is TGCGCCAGCAGCTTACAGGGAATCGCCGGGGAGCTGTTTTTT. Its protein is CASSLQGIAGELFF. Variable domain in full (rest from reference TRBV5-1 and TRBJ2-2): KAGVTQTPRYLIKTRGQQVTLSCSPISGHRSVSWYQQTPGQGLQFLFEYFSETQRNKGNFPGRFSGRQFSNSRSEMNVSTLELGDSALYLCASSLQGIAGELFFGEGSRLTVL.

At least ten counts were recorded for this clonotype. The rearrangement joins TRBV10-2 to TRBJ2-7; weak D call: TRBD1 (6 bases). V lost 6 bases and J lost 4, with 10 bases in between. The CDR3 length is 12 residues. CDR1 WSHSY and CDR2 SAAADI come from the germline V gene. CDR3 region: CASRDSGYEQYF. The CDR3 nucleotides are TGCGCCAGCAGGGACAGCGGTTACGAGCAGTACTTC.

This clonotype turned up a few times. This chain links TRBV4-1 with TRBJ1-5; D not resolved. Trimming stripped 4 bases from V and 2 bases from J, with 18 bases between. This CDR3 spans 17 amino acids. Germline assignment: CDR1 MGHRA and CDR2 YSYEKL. CDR3 sequence (DNA): TGCGCCAGCAGCCCAAACCCTATTATGTGGGGCAATCAGCCCCAGCATTTT. Amino acids: CASSPNPIMWGNQPQHF.

This clonotype was seen more than once but under ten times. The chain uses TRBV7-2 and TRBJ1-5, with D perhaps TRBD1 (6 bases). The CDR3 sequence is 15 residues long. Germline V CDR1 and CDR2: SGHTA, FQGNSA. Trimming pared 4 bases from V and 2 bases from J, leaving 12 bases between. The CDR3: CASSSIRTGNQPQHF. The CDR3 DNA reads TGTGCCAGCAGCTCAATTCGGACAGGCAATCAGCCCCAGCATTTT.

The sample holds many counts of this clonotype. V is TRBV5-1 and J is TRBJ1-2, with D possibly being TRBD1 (6 bases). Trimming pared 3 bases from V and 3 bases from J, leaving 15 bases between. CDR1 and CDR2 from the germline V gene are SGHRS and YFSETQ. The CDR3 spans 15 residues. The DNA of the CDR3 is TGCGCCAGCAGCTGGGGGGACACCAGGGACTATGGCTACACCTTC. Protein sequence: CASSWGDTRDYGYTF.

At least ten counts were recorded for this clonotype. This sequence joins TRBV19 and TRBJ1-2, with a weak D call TRBD1 (5 bases). Looked up from germline, CDR1 is LNHDA and CDR2 is SQIVND (reference sequence). The CDR3 loop spans 15 amino acids. V was shortened by 1 base and J by 0 bases, with 9 bases between the two germline ends. The CDR3 here is CASSIVAGPNYGYTF. Written as DNA, the CDR3 is TGTGCCAGTAGTATAGTTGCGGGACCTAACTATGGCTACACCTTC.

This clonotype appeared many times. The chain links TRBV11-3 to TRBJ1-5; no definite D call. With 5 bases removed from V and 2 bases from J, the gap between germline ends came to 13 bases. This CDR3 has 15 residues. Germline V gene data show CDR1 as SGHNT and CDR2 as YENEEA. The CDR3 region has the DNA TGTGCCAGCAGCCCCCTGACTGACCGCAATCAGCCCCAGCATTTT. Translated: CASSPLTDRNQPQHF.

This clonotype came up many times. The rearrangement uses TRBV28 and TRBJ2-7; possibly TRBD1 for D (8 bases). The V gene lost 4 bases and the J gene lost 4 bases, with 17 bases spanning the gap. The CDR3 consists of 15 residues. The germline gives CDR1 MDHEN, CDR2 SYDVKM. DNA for the CDR3: TGTGCCAGCAGTTCCCCCCACAGGGGGGGATACGAGCAGTACTTC. This codes for CASSSPHRGGYEQYF.

This clonotype was seen a handful of times. The chain combines TRBV19 with TRBJ2-4; the D is unclear. The V gene lost 6 bases and the J gene lost 1 base, with 10 bases spanning the gap. This CDR3 comprises 14 residues. From germline, CDR1 is LNHDA and CDR2 SQIVND (reference sequence). The CDR3 sequence is CASRLMGAKNIQYF. As DNA, the CDR3 is TGTGCCAGTAGGTTGATGGGGGCCAAAAACATTCAGTACTTC.

This clonotype was picked up many times. The chain employs TRBV15 and TRBJ1-1, with D hard to call. This CDR3 comprises 14 residues. The germline V gene has CDR1 LNHNV and CDR2 YYDKDF (reference sequence). Trimming cost V 0 bases and J 4 bases, with 9 bases left between them. CDR3 residues: CATSRDRVGTEAFF. CDR3 DNA: TGTGCCACCAGCAGAGATCGGGTCGGCACTGAAGCTTTCTTT. Full variable domain (remainder filled in from reference TRBV15 and TRBJ1-1): DAMVIQNPRYQVTQFGKPVTLSCSQTLNHNVMYWYQQKSSQAPKLLFHYYDKDFNNEADTPDNFQSRRPNTSFCFLDIRSPGLGDTAMYLCATSRDRVGTEAFFGQGTRLTVV.

This clonotype has at least ten counts. V is TRBV6-2 or TRBV6-3 and J is TRBJ1-2; TRBD1 matches at 9 bases. The length of the CDR3 is 13 residues. The J segment lost 8 bases and the V segment lost 6 bases, leaving 7 bases of the junction unmatched. CDR1 is MNHEY and CDR2 is SVGEGT in the germline V gene. CDR3 in DNA: TGTGCCAGCAGCCACGGGACAGGGCGAGGCTACACCTTC. Translation gives CASSHGTGRGYTF.

In its sample, this clonotype was seen a few times. The rearrangement uses TRBV7-9 and TRBJ2-2; D is unresolved. Germline loops: CDR1 SEHNR, CDR2 FQNEAQ (reference sequence). The CDR3 is 14 amino acids. V gave up 5 bases and J gave up 5 bases, with 12 bases separating them. This CDR3 reads CASSPPIPTGELFF. The CDR3 nucleotides are TGTGCCAGCAGCCCACCCATCCCGACCGGGGAGCTGTTTTTT.

This chain joins TRBV11-2 and TRBJ2-7; 7 bases agree with TRBD2. The CDR3 consists of 16 residues. Germline values: CDR1 SGHAT, CDR2 FQNNGV. The V gene end was trimmed by 4 bases and the J gene end by 7 bases; junction bases not matched to a gene: 16. The CDR3 region has the DNA TGTGCCAGCAGCTACCAAAAGGGCCTAGCGGCATTAGAGCAGTACTTC. Protein product: CASSYQKGLAALEQYF.

This clonotype was seen many times. The V call is TRBV6-4, the J call TRBJ2-5, with 12 positions matching TRBD2. CDR3 length equals 19 residues. Per germline, CDR1 MRHNA and CDR2 SNTAGT. J gave up 5 bases and V 5 bases, and 18 bases lay outside the gene matches. The CDR3 region has the DNA TGTGCCAGCAGTCGACAGGCGAGGACTAGCGGGGAGCCCGAGGAGACCCAGTACTTC. It codes for CASSRQARTSGEPEETQYF.

This clonotype has only one observation. A much larger clonotype is one base distant, so this may be a read error. The conserved phenylalanine or tryptophan is not found at the CDR3 terminus, so this likely reflects a read error. V is TRBV12-3 or TRBV12-4 and J is TRBJ1-5; 7 bases are a match to TRBD1. CDR3 length: 13 amino acids. The V gene end was trimmed by 5 bases and the J gene end by 8 bases; junction bases not matched to a gene: 6. The CDR3 protein is CASSLQGWKPQHC. DNA for the CDR3: TGTGCCAGCAGTCTACAGGGGTGGAAGCCCCAGCATTGT.

The chain has TRBV5-1 and TRBJ2-7; the match to TRBD1 covers 8 bases. Germline V gives CDR1 SGHRS, CDR2 YFSETQ. This CDR3 contains 15 residues. Losses at the gene ends were 4 bases for V and 6 bases for J; bases not matched to a gene: 12. CDR3 loop: CASSVPGGAVGEQYF. The CDR3 bases are TGCGCCAGCAGCGTTCCAGGGGGCGCGGTGGGCGAGCAGTACTTC.

Many counts were recorded for this clonotype. The chain recombines TRBV6-2 or TRBV6-3 with TRBJ1-5; perhaps TRBD1 as D (6 bases). Germline V gene data show CDR1 as MNHEY and CDR2 as SVGEGT. The CDR3 has 14 residues. Trimming pared 9 bases from V and 5 bases from J, leaving 17 bases between. In DNA, the CDR3 is TGTGCCAGTCAGGGCGGGGGCGGACATCAGCCCCAGCATTTT. Its translation: CASQGGGGHQPQHF.

This chain links TRBV2 with TRBJ1-1; no reliable D call. Trimming stripped 8 bases from V and 1 base from J, with 17 bases between. The CDR3 covers 15 residues. Germline V lookup: CDR1 SNHLY, CDR2 FYNNEI. In DNA, the CDR3 is TGTGCCAGCTCTCGAGGGCGCGACAAGAACACTGAAGCTTTCTTT. Protein product: CASSRGRDKNTEAFF.

This clonotype showed up many times. The chain links TRBV6-1 to TRBJ2-5; D might be TRBD1 or TRBD2, each matching 5 bases. The CDR3 totals 13 residues. Trimming shortened V by 6 bases and J by 6 bases, and 14 bases separated the two germline ends. CDR1 and CDR2 (germline): MNHNS, SASEGT. The CDR3, as DNA: TGTGCCAGCAGCTCCACCGGGGCTCAGACCCAGTACTTC. Protein: CASSSTGAQTQYF.